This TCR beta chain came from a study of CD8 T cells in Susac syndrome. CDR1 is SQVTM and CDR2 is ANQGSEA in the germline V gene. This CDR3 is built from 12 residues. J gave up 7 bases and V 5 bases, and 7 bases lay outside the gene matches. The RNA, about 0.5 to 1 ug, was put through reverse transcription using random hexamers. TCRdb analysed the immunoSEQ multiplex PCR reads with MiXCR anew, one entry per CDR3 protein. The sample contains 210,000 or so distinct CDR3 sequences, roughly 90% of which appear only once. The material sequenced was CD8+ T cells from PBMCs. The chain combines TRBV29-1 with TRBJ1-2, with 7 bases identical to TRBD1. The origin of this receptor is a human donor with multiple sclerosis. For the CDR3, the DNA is TGCAGCGTTCAAGGGACAGAGAGTGGCTACACCTTC. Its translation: CSVQGTESGYTF.